This TCR beta chain was obtained from a study of CD8 T cells in ankylosing spondylitis. This clonotype was recorded at least ten times. For TCR beta, libraries came from quantitative 5'-RACE with molecular barcodes. TCRdb redid the calling of the 5' RACE reads with MiXCR, one entry per CDR3 protein. The data show more than 250,000 distinct CDR3 sequences, about 9.9% seen once. The ends lost 5 bases at V and 2 bases at J; junction bases unmatched: 7. Germline loops: CDR1 SGHRS, CDR2 YFSETQ. This CDR3 has 16 residues. The sequence was collected from a female donor with ankylosing spondylitis or in good health (not recorded which). The chain has TRBV5-1 and TRBJ2-3, with TRBD2 matching 11 bases. The sequencing sample was made of blood, either unsorted or a sorted T cell fraction (not recorded which). For the CDR3, the DNA is TGCGCCAGCAGAATGCTAGCGGGAGGTAACACAGATACGCAGTATTTT. It is translated as CASRMLAGGNTDTQYF.